This T cell receptor beta chain was identified during a study of T-cell memory formation after mild COVID-19. The CDR3 has 13 residues. Germline values: CDR1 LGHDT, CDR2 YNNKEL (reference sequence). Trimming left V 4 bases short and J 4 bases short, with 10 bases between. This clonotype was counted only a few times. Its antigen remains unidentified. Study-wide points: Pre-infection memory showed some responding clones, and this suggested that cross-reactive memory joined. A balance of CD4 and CD8 characterized clones contracting day 15 to 85, whereas later expanders leaned CD4+.

After 5'RACE with constant-segment primers, TCR alpha and TCR beta cDNA libraries carrying sample barcodes and UMIs were obtained. TCRdb itself ran the 5' RACE reads through MiXCR, one entry per CDR3 protein. The profile shows about 190,000 distinct CDR3 sequences, about 10% of them singletons. The sample consisted of PBMCs or a T cell subset sorted from them (not recorded which). The sequence derives from a man between 18 and 35 years old who had mild COVID-19 (a few samples of this study predate the infection). Cell type and time point are not known. The chain uses TRBV3-1 and TRBJ1-1; weak D call: TRBD1 (5 bases). The CDR3 sequence: CASSPSGGTEAFF. Here the CDR3 DNA reads TGTGCCAGCAGCCCGAGTGGGGGCACTGAAGCTTTCTTT.